A single sample is the source of the 26 T cell receptor beta chains below, sequenced in a study of regulatory T cells in long-lasting Graves disease. Construction of the TCR library relied on RNA isolated from PBMCs. TCRdb used MiXCR to reprocess the reads, holding one entry per CDR3 protein. Here the sample spans 600 to 950 distinct CDR3 sequences, roughly 87% being singletons. The sample was peripheral blood mononuclear cells (PBMCs), taken with antithyroid drug treatment, in newly diagnosed or persistent Graves disease (not recorded which). All receptors come from a female donor with Graves disease.

This clonotype has just a few counts. This chain links TRBV29-1 with TRBJ2-7; D might be TRBD2 (6 bases). The CDR3 runs 16 residues. The V end was cut by 0 bases, the J end by 0 bases, with 15 bases between. The germline CDR1 and CDR2 sequences are SQVTM and ANQGSEA. Here the CDR3 reads CSVEDFNSGSSYEQYF. CDR3 bases: TGCAGCGTTGAAGATTTTAATAGCGGCAGCTCCTACGAGCAGTACTTC.

The chain combines TRBV27 with TRBJ2-1, with 7 bases lining up with TRBD2. Germline trimming cut 5 bases from V and 9 bases from J; bases unmatched to any gene: 7. Germline V gene lookup returns CDR1 MNHEY and CDR2 SMNVEV (reference sequence). This CDR3 region has 13 residues. CDR3 in DNA: TGTGCCAGCAGTCTGGACGGGGGGAGTGAGCAGTTCTTC. This encodes CASSLDGGSEQFF.

The CDR3 sequence: CASSFTGGAGQETQYF. The CDR3 DNA reads as TGTGCCAGCAGCTTTACAGGGGGCGCCGGTCAAGAGACCCAGTACTTC. The gene calls are TRBV5-6 and TRBJ2-5, with 9 bases lining up with TRBD1. The CDR3 is made up of 16 amino acids. Per the germline V gene, CDR1 is SGHDT and CDR2 is YYEEEE. The trim removed 2 bases at V and 2 bases at J, leaving 7 bases unmatched.

The V gene is TRBV28, the J gene TRBJ2-1; 10 bases match TRBD2. The CDR3 runs 15 residues. The V gene's germline CDR1 is MDHEN and CDR2 SYDVKM. This CDR3 reads CATISGRSSYNEQFF. CDR3 coding DNA: TGTGCTACAATTAGCGGGAGGAGCTCCTACAATGAGCAGTTCTTC.

As to this clonotype: A read error may account for a junction end that differs from germline. This chain links TRBV12-3 or TRBV12-4 with TRBJ2-7, with unresolved D. The CDR3 length is 11 residues. The CDR3, as DNA: TGTGCCAGCAGTTTGGGTTACGGGCAGTACTTC. It codes for CASSLGYGQYF.

V usage is TRBV6-5 and J usage is TRBJ2-5, with 9 bases fitting TRBD2. Germline values: CDR1 MNHEY, CDR2 SVGAGI. The CDR3 extends over 15 amino acids. V lost 4 bases and J lost 3; bases outside the gene matches: 6. CDR3 sequence: CASSSLLAGEETQYF. The CDR3 DNA reads as TGTGCCAGCAGTTCCCTATTAGCGGGAGAAGAGACCCAGTACTTC.

V and J are TRBV6-2 or TRBV6-3 and TRBJ1-5; D uncertain. CDR1 is MNHEY, CDR2 SVGEGT, per germline. Deletions cut 6 bases from V and 2 bases from J, with 8 bases between. The CDR3 is made up of 13 amino acids. In DNA, the CDR3 is TGTGCCAGCAGGCCCACGGGCAATCAGCCCCAGCATTTT. Translation gives CASRPTGNQPQHF.

The chain recombines TRBV12-3 or TRBV12-4 with TRBJ2-7; TRBD2 matches at 8 bases. J gave up 4 bases and V 4 bases, and 3 bases lay outside the gene matches. This CDR3 spans 13 amino acids. CDR3: CASSSGTRYEQYF. The CDR3 DNA is TGTGCCAGCAGTTCCGGGACTAGATACGAGCAGTACTTC.

The chain employs TRBV7-3 and TRBJ2-2; D is ambiguous. Trimming pared 5 bases from V and 1 base from J, leaving 11 bases between. CDR3 length equals 15 residues. Per germline, CDR1 SGHTA and CDR2 FQGTGA. CDR3 protein: CASSPNRRNTGELFF. CDR3 sequence (DNA): TGTGCCAGCAGCCCCAACCGGCGGAACACCGGGGAGCTGTTTTTT.

This chain connects TRBV2 to TRBJ2-7, with 10 bases aligning to TRBD2. CDR3 size: 14 residues. V lost 8 bases to trimming and J lost 3 bases; unmatched junction nucleotides: 7. CDR1 SNHLY and CDR2 FYNNEI come from the germline V gene. In DNA, the CDR3 is TGTGCCAGCCTCGGTAGCGGGGGGATCTACGAGCAGTACTTC. Amino acid sequence: CASLGSGGIYEQYF.

The chain is built from TRBV14 and TRBJ2-1; D is unresolved. The CDR3 extends over 12 amino acids. CDR1 SGHDN and CDR2 FVKESK come from the germline V gene. With 4 bases removed from V and 5 bases from J, the gap between germline ends came to 6 bases. The CDR3, as DNA: TGTGCCAGCAGCCCGAGAGACAATGAGCAGTTCTTC. Encoded protein: CASSPRDNEQFF.

This sequence joins TRBV7-2 and TRBJ2-1, with TRBD2 identical over 9 bases. V dropped 3 bases and J dropped 0; count of bases not matched to a gene: 0. Per germline, CDR1 SGHTA and CDR2 FQGNSA. The CDR3 length is 15 residues. CDR3 nucleotide sequence: TGTGCCAGCAGCTTTAGCGGGAGCTCCTACAATGAGCAGTTCTTC. It translates to CASSFSGSSYNEQFF.

The chain combines TRBV19 with TRBJ1-6, with a tentative D call TRBD1 (6 bases). V was clipped by 9 bases and J by 6 bases, with 15 bases between them. In germline, CDR1 is LNHDA, CDR2 SQIVND (reference sequence). This CDR3 region has 14 residues. The CDR3 coding sequence is TGTGCCAGCGCATCTGGGGGGGCTAATTCACCCCTCCACTTT. Its translation: CASASGGANSPLHF.

This clonotype was recorded only once. V gene TRBV19 combines with J gene TRBJ2-1, with 10 bases fitting TRBD1. J gave up 3 bases and V 4 bases, and 6 bases lay outside the gene matches. From germline, CDR1 is LNHDA and CDR2 SQIVND (reference sequence). CDR3 length: 16 residues. The CDR3 sequence: CASSNRQGAFYNEQFF. The DNA of the CDR3 is TGTGCCAGTAGTAATCGACAGGGGGCATTCTACAATGAGCAGTTCTTC.

This chain links TRBV20-1 with TRBJ2-1, with 13 bases lining up with TRBD2. Looked up from germline, CDR1 is DFQATT and CDR2 is SNEGSKA (reference sequence). This CDR3 spans 12 amino acids. V was pared by 5 bases and J by 8 bases, with 0 bases of the junction left unmatched. In DNA form, the CDR3 reads TGCAGTGCTGGACTAGCGGGAGATGAGCAGTTCTTC. Residues: CSAGLAGDEQFF.

The chain recombines TRBV24-1 with TRBJ2-1; D is possibly TRBD1 (7 bases). V gave up 1 base and J gave up 8 bases, with 14 bases separating them. The length of the CDR3 is 15 residues. Germline lookup yields CDR1 KGHDR and CDR2 SFDVKD. CDR3 amino acids: CATSDFGQGGDEQFF. The CDR3 DNA sequence: TGTGCCACCAGTGATTTCGGTCAGGGGGGAGATGAGCAGTTCTTC.

This chain joins TRBV28 and TRBJ2-3; 7 bases are a match to TRBD2. The CDR3 consists of 17 residues. The germline CDR1 and CDR2 sequences are MDHEN and SYDVKM. With V trimmed by 5 bases and J by 2 bases, 13 bases remained unmatched. As DNA, the CDR3 is TGTGCCAGCAGTACTCACCTGGGGCTAGCGGACACAGATACGCAGTATTTT. Residues: CASSTHLGLADTDTQYF.

V usage is TRBV13 and J usage is TRBJ1-2; D is ambiguous. The V end was cut by 3 bases, the J end by 4 bases, with 15 bases between. Germline CDR1 is PRHDT and CDR2 is FYEKMQ (reference sequence). This CDR3 contains 15 residues. The CDR3 nucleotides read TGTGCCAGCAGCTTGGGAGGGATCTCTAGCTATGGCTACACCTTC. Translated: CASSLGGISSYGYTF.

This chain joins TRBV7-3 and TRBJ2-2; D unresolved. CDR1 and CDR2 from the germline V gene are SGHTA and FQGTGA. The V end was cut by 4 bases, the J end by 5 bases, with 5 bases between. This CDR3 is built from 12 residues. CDR3 residues: CASSSRTGELFF. The CDR3 DNA is TGTGCCAGCAGCTCTCGTACCGGGGAGCTGTTTTTT. Together with reference TRBV7-3 and TRBJ2-2, the CDR3 gives the full variable domain: GAGVSQTPSNKVTEKGKYVELRCDPISGHTALYWYRQSLGQGPEFLIYFQGTGAADDSGLPNDRFFAVRPEGSVSTLKIQRTERGDSAVYLCASSSRTGELFFGEGSRLTVL.

This clonotype was observed a single time. The chain is built from TRBV11-1 and TRBJ2-7; D is unresolved. Germline CDR1 is SGHAT and CDR2 is FQDESV (reference sequence). V was clipped by 1 base and J by 0 bases, with 7 bases between them. The CDR3 totals 14 residues. The CDR3 DNA follows: TGTGCCAGCAGCTTAGGCTCCGCCTCCTACGAGCAGTACTTC. Encoded protein: CASSLGSASYEQYF.

This chain joins TRBV10-2 and TRBJ2-3, with 7 bases aligning to TRBD1. Trimming cost V 6 bases and J 8 bases; bases outside gene matches: 17. Germline lookup yields CDR1 WSHSY and CDR2 SAAADI. CDR3 length: 16 amino acids. The CDR3 coding sequence is TGCGCCAGCAGATTCGGTGGGGGACAGACCCCCGTTACGCAGTATTTT. Amino acids: CASRFGGGQTPVTQYF.

The rearrangement joins TRBV5-1 to TRBJ1-1; D is unclear. The V end was cut by 0 bases, the J end by 0 bases, with 3 bases between. The CDR3 has 13 amino acids. Germline lookup yields CDR1 SGHRS and CDR2 YFSETQ. CDR3 sequence: CASSLDVNTEAFF. The CDR3 bases are TGCGCCAGCAGCTTGGACGTGAACACTGAAGCTTTCTTT.

This clonotype was recorded once. The V and J genes are TRBV27 and TRBJ2-1; D is ambiguous. The V end was cut by 1 base, the J end by 9 bases, with 7 bases between. Germline V CDR1 and CDR2: MNHEY, SMNVEV (reference sequence). The CDR3 totals 12 residues. The CDR3 nucleotides read TGTGCCAGCAGTTTATTATTCGGTGAGCAGTTCTTC. Amino acids: CASSLLFGEQFF.

The chain combines TRBV20-1 with TRBJ2-1; 12 bases fit TRBD1. Germline V CDR1 and CDR2: DFQATT, SNEGSKA (reference sequence). The CDR3 sequence is 15 residues long. V was pared by 3 bases and J by 8 bases, with 8 bases of the junction left unmatched. CDR3 nucleotides: TGCAGTGCTAGCCTACCGGGACAGGGGGCCTATGAGCAGTTCTTC. Amino acids: CSASLPGQGAYEQFF.

This chain uses TRBV7-9 with TRBJ2-6, with D possibly being TRBD2 (6 bases). The V gene's germline CDR1 is SEHNR and CDR2 FQNEAQ (reference sequence). The CDR3 has 17 residues. Trimming pared 7 bases from V and 4 bases from J, leaving 20 bases between. The CDR3 coding sequence is TGTGCCAGCATCCAACGGAGGGAGAGAGCCGGGGCCAACGTCCTGACTTTC. It encodes CASIQRRERAGANVLTF.

The V call is TRBV4-2, the J call TRBJ2-3; TRBD1 agrees at 7 bases. Germline CDR1 LGHNA, CDR2 YNFKEQ. With V trimmed by 3 bases and J by 0 bases, 9 bases remained unmatched. The CDR3 spans 17 residues. The CDR3 DNA is TGTGCCAGCAGCCAGCACTCAACAGGGGCTAGCACAGATACGCAGTATTTT. This translates into CASSQHSTGASTDTQYF.